This entry describes one T cell receptor beta chain. Antigen unknown. The data belong to a study of CD8 T cells in ankylosing spondylitis. Study-wide findings and caveats: Seemingly distinctive of ankylosing spondylitis blood was a TCR beta motif formed by eight highly homologous variants. Disease-associated clonotypes exhibited CD8+ identity and were relatively infrequent in peripheral blood. As reported, disease-linked clones showed significant enrichment in matched ankylosing spondylitis synovial fluid.

Libraries for TCR beta were made by quantitative 5'-RACE with molecular barcodes. TCRdb processed the 5' RACE reads anew with MiXCR; each CDR3 protein has one entry. This table holds over 95,000 distinct CDR3 sequences, roughly 8.3% found once. The TCR sequence derives from a male donor with ankylosing spondylitis or in good health (not recorded which). Sequenced input: blood, either unsorted or a sorted T cell fraction (not recorded which).

The CDR3 bases are TGCGCCAGCAGCCCGGCGACAGGTGGGAATGAGCAGTTCTTC. This gives the protein CASSPATGGNEQFF. This chain joins TRBV5-1 and TRBJ2-1, with D possibly TRBD1 on 6 matching bases. The CDR3 contains 14 residues. Trimming took off 4 bases at V and 7 bases at J, with 15 bases between the two ends. The germline CDR1 and CDR2 sequences are SGHRS and YFSETQ.